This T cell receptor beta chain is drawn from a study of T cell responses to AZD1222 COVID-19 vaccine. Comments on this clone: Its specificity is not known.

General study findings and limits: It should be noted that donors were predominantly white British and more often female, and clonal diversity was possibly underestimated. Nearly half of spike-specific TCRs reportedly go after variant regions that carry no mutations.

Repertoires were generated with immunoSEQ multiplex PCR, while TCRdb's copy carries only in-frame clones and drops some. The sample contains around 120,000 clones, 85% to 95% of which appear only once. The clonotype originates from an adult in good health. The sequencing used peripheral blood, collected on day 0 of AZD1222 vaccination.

Here the CDR3 reads CACTLLAGPDTQYF. DNA of the CDR3: TGTGCCTGTACGCTTTTAGCGGGGCCAGATACGCAGTATTTT. The V call is TRBV30, the J call TRBJ2-3; the match to TRBD2 covers 8 bases. J lost 4 bases, V lost 6 bases, and 9 bases had no gene match. The CDR3 has 14 residues. Germline V gene data show CDR1 as GTSNPN and CDR2 as SVGIG (reference sequence). The full variable domain, with the rest looked up from reference TRBV30 and TRBJ2-3, is SQTIHQWPATLVQPVGSPLSLECTVEGTSNPNLYWYRQAAGRGLQLLFYSVGIGQISSEVPQNLSASRPQDRQFILSSKKLLLSDSGFYLCACTLLAGPDTQYFGPGTRLTVL.